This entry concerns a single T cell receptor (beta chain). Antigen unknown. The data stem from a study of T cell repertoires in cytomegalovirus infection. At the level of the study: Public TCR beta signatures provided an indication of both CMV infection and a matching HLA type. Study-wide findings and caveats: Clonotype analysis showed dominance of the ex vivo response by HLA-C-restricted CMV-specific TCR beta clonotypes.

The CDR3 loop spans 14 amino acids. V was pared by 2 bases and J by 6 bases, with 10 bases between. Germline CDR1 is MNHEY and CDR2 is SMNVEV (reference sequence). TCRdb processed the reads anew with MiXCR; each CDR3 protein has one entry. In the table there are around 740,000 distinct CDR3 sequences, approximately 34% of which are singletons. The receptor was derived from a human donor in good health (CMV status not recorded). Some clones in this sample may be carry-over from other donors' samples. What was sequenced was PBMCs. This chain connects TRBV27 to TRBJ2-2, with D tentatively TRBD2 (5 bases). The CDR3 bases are TGTGCCAGCAGTTTAGTCGCCGGGGCCGGGGAGCTGTTTTTT. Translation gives CASSLVAGAGELFF.